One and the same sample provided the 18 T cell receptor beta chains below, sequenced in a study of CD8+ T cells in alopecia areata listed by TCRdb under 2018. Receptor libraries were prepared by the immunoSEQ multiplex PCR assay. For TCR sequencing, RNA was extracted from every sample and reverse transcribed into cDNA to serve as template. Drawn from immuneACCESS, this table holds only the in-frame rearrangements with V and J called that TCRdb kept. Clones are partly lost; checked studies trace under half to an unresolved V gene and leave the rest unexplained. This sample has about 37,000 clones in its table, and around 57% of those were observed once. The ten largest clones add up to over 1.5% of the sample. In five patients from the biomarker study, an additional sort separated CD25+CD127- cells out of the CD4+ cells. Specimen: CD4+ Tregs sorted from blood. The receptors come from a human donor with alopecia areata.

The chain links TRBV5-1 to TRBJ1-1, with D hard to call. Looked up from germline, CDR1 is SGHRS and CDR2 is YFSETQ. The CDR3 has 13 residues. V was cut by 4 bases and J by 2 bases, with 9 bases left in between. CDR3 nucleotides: TGCGCCAGCAGCCCTGTCGTAAACACTGAAGCTTTCTTT. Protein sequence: CASSPVVNTEAFF.

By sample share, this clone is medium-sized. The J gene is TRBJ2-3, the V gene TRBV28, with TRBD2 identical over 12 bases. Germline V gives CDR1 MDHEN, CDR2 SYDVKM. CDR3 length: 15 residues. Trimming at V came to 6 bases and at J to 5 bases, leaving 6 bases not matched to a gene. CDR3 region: CASSLAGGPGDTQYF. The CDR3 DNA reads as TGTGCCAGCAGCCTAGCGGGAGGGCCCGGAGATACGCAGTATTTT.

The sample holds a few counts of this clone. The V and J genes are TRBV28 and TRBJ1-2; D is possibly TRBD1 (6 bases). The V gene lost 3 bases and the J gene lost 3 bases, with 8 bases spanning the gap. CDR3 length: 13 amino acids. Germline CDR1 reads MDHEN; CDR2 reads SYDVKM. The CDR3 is CASSLAGDYGYTF. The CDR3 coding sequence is TGTGCCAGCAGTTTGGCAGGGGACTATGGCTACACCTTC.

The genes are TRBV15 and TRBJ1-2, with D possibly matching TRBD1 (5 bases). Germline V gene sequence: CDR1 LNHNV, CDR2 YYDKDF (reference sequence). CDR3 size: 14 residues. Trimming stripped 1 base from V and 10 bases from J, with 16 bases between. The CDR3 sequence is CATSRGRGAVSYTF. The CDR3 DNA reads TGTGCCACCAGCAGAGGAAGGGGCGCTGTGTCCTACACCTTC. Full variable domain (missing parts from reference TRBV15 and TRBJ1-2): DAMVIQNPRYQVTQFGKPVTLSCSQTLNHNVMYWYQQKSSQAPKLLFHYYDKDFNNEADTPDNFQSRRPNTSFCFLDIRSPGLGDTAMYLCATSRGRGAVSYTFGSGTRLTVV.

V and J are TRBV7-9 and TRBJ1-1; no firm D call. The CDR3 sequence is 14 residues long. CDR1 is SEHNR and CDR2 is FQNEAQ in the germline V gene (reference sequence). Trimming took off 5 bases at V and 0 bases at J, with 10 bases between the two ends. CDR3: CASSIQDLNTEAFF. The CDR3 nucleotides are TGTGCCAGCAGCATCCAGGACCTGAACACTGAAGCTTTCTTT. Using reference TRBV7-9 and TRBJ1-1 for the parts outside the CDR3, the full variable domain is DTGVSQNPRHKITKRGQNVTFRCDPISEHNRLYWYRQTLGQGPEFLTYFQNEAQLEKSRLLSDRFSAERPKGSFSTLEIQRTEQGDSAMYLCASSIQDLNTEAFFGQGTRLTVV.

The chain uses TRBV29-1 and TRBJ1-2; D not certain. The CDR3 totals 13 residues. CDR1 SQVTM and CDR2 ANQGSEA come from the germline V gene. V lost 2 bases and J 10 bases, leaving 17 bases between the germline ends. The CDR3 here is CSVESAESWVYTF. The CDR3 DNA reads TGCAGCGTTGAATCCGCGGAGTCTTGGGTCTACACCTTC.

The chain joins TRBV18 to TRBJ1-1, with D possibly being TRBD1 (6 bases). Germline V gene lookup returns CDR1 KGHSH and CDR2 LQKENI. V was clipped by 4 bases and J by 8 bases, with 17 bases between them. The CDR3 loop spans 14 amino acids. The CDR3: CASSLSDSPKEAFF. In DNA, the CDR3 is TGTGCCAGCTCACTATCGGACAGCCCGAAGGAAGCTTTCTTT.

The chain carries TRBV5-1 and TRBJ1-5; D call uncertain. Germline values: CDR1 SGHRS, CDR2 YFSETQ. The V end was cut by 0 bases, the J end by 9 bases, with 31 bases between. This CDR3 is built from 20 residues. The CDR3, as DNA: TGCGCCAGCAGCTTGGCTTGGCGGTGGGTCCGCTATGGTATAGGTGCGCCCCAGCATTTT. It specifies CASSLAWRWVRYGIGAPQHF.

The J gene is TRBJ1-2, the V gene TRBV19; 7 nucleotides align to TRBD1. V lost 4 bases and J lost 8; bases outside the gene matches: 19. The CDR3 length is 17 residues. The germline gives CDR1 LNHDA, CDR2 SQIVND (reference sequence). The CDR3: CASSTPRDRTGGGGYTF. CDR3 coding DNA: TGTGCCAGTAGTACGCCGAGAGATAGGACAGGCGGTGGAGGCTACACCTTC.

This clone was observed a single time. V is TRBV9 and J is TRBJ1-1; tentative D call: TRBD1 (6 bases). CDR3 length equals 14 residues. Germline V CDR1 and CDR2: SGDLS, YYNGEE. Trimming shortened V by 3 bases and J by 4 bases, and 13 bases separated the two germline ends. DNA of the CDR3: TGTGCCAGCAGCGCTCTAACAGGGCGCACTGAAGCTTTCTTT. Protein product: CASSALTGRTEAFF.

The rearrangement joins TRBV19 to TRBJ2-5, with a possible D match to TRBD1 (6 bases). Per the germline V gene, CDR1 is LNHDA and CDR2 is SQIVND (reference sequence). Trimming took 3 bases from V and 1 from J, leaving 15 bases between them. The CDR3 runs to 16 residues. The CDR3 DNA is TGTGCCAGTAGTATGGCGGGCAGGGGCCCCCAAGAGACCCAGTACTTC. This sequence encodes CASSMAGRGPQETQYF.

The CDR3 sequence: CSATSGRALQYF. The CDR3 DNA sequence: TGCAGCGCTACTAGCGGGAGGGCCTTACAGTATTTT. The chain links TRBV29-1 to TRBJ2-3; TRBD2 matches 13 bases. CDR1 and CDR2 (germline): SQVTM, ANQGSEA. V lost 7 bases to trimming and J lost 12 bases; unmatched junction nucleotides: 7. The CDR3 has 12 residues.

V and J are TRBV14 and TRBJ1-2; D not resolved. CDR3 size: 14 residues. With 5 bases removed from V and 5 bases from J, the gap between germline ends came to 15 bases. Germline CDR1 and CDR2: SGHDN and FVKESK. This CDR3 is CASSLSVANYGYTF. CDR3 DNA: TGTGCCAGCAGCTTGAGCGTAGCCAATTATGGCTACACCTTC. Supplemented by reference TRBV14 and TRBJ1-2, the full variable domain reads EAGVTQFPSHSVIEKGQTVTLRCDPISGHDNLYWYRRVMGKEIKFLLHFVKESKQDESGMPNNRFLAERTGGTYSTLKVQPAELEDSGVYFCASSLSVANYGYTFGSGTRLTVV.

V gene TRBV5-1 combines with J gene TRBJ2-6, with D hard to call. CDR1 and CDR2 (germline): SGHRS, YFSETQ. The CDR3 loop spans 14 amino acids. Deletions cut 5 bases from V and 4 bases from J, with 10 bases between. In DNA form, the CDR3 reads TGCGCCAGCAGTCCTATTGACGGGGCCAACGTCCTGACTTTC. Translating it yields CASSPIDGANVLTF.

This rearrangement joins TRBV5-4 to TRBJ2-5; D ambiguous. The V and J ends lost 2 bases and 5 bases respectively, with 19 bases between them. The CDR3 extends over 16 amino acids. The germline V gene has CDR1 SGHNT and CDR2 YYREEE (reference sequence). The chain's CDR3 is CASSFQPPARKETQYF. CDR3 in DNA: TGTGCCAGCAGCTTTCAGCCCCCAGCTCGTAAGGAGACCCAGTACTTC.

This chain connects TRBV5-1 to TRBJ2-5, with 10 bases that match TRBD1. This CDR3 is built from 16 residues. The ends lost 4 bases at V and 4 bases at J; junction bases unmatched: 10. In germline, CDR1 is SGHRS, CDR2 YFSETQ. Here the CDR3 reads CASSVRQGANGETQYF. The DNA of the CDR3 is TGCGCCAGCAGCGTAAGACAGGGGGCGAATGGAGAGACCCAGTACTTC.

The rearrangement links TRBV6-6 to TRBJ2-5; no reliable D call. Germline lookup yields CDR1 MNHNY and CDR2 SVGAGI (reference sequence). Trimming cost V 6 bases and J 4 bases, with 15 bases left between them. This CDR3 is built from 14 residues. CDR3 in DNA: TGTGCCAGCAGACAAGCTCCGCGTCGAGAGACCCAGTACTTC. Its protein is CASRQAPRRETQYF.

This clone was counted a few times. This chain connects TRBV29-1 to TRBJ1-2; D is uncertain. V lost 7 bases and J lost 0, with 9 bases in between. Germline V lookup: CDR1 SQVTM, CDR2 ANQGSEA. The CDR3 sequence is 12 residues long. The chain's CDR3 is CSDASANYGYTF. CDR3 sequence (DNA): TGCAGCGACGCCTCGGCTAACTATGGCTACACCTTC.